This T cell receptor (beta chain) was retrieved from a study of blood T cell repertoires in COVID-19. Germline V gene lookup returns CDR1 MNHNY and CDR2 SVGAGI (reference sequence). The CDR3 sequence is 12 residues long. Trimming removed 5 bases from V and 8 bases from J; junction bases left unmatched: 3. Some clones are missing from TCRdb's copy, which holds only in-frame ones; the method was immunoSEQ multiplex PCR. The repertoire consists of just under 150,000 clones, with more than 75% occurring once and the leading ten covering more than 2%. The source material was peripheral blood. The origin of this receptor is a human donor with acute or convalescent COVID-19. The donor label of this sample is uncertain. The chain joins TRBV6-6 to TRBJ1-2; 9 positions match TRBD1. The chain's CDR3 is CASSTGGGGYTF. CDR3 DNA sequence: TGTGCCAGCAGTACAGGGGGCGGCGGCTACACCTTC.